These 15 T cell receptor beta chains came from one sample sequenced in a study of T cell repertoires in cytomegalovirus infection. From the reads, TCRdb called clonotypes with MiXCR, one entry per CDR3 protein. The table records a few hundred thousand distinct CDR3 sequences, about 17% of them present only once. Specimen: CD8+ T cells from PBMCs. The receptor source for this set is a human donor in good health (CMV status not recorded). Some clones in this sample may be carry-over from other donors' samples.

Many counts were recorded for this clonotype. V gene TRBV7-2 combines with J gene TRBJ2-1; 8 bases agree with TRBD1. The CDR3 contains 14 residues. Germline V gene lookup returns CDR1 SGHTA and CDR2 FQGNSA. V was clipped by 5 bases and J by 5 bases; unmatched bases: 5. CDR3 DNA: TGTGCCAGCAGCCCCGGGACAGGACACAATGAGCAGTTCTTC. It encodes CASSPGTGHNEQFF.

This chain uses TRBV27 with TRBJ2-1; TRBD2 matches 7 bases. CDR1 is MNHEY, CDR2 SMNVEV, per germline (reference sequence). This CDR3 is built from 16 residues. The V and J ends lost 5 bases and 2 bases, in that order; junction bases with no gene match: 9. This chain's CDR3 is CASSLPGGLAYNEQFF. The CDR3 DNA reads TGTGCCAGCAGTCTTCCCGGGGGGTTAGCCTACAATGAGCAGTTCTTC.

This clonotype was seen ten or more times. This chain connects TRBV20-1 to TRBJ1-1; unclear D gene. V gave up 4 bases and J gave up 5 bases, with 5 bases separating them. The CDR3 spans 10 residues. Germline V gene data show CDR1 as DFQATT and CDR2 as SNEGSKA (reference sequence). In DNA, the CDR3 is TGCAGTGCTATGGGAACTGAAGCTTTCTTT. This encodes CSAMGTEAFF.

This clonotype was picked up many times. The genes are TRBV14 and TRBJ1-1; a weak D match, TRBD1 (5 bases). This CDR3 has 14 residues. In germline, CDR1 is SGHDN, CDR2 FVKESK. V dropped 0 bases and J dropped 6 bases, with 11 bases sitting between them. CDR3 loop: CASSQDPGGAEAFF. In nucleotides, the CDR3 is TGTGCCAGCAGCCAAGATCCCGGGGGAGCTGAAGCTTTCTTT.

This clonotype was picked up a small number of times. The V call is TRBV12-3 or TRBV12-4, the J call TRBJ2-5; 8 bases fit TRBD1. V gave up 8 bases and J gave up 4 bases; unmatched junction bases: 12. The CDR3 runs to 15 residues. The CDR3 sequence is CASSRTGRYGETQYF. CDR3 in DNA: TGTGCCAGCTCAAGGACAGGGCGATACGGAGAGACCCAGTACTTC.

The genes are TRBV5-1 and TRBJ1-1; 11 bases match TRBD1. The V segment lost 0 bases and the J segment 1 base; nucleotides outside the gene matches: 11. Germline V gene sequence: CDR1 SGHRS, CDR2 YFSETQ. The CDR3 spans 19 residues. DNA of the CDR3: TGCGCCAGCAGCTTGGGAGATGCGGGGACAGGGGGTTGGAACACTGAAGCTTTCTTT. This encodes CASSLGDAGTGGWNTEAFF.

J is TRBJ2-7 and V is TRBV6-2 or TRBV6-3; TRBD1 might be the D (5 bases). Trimming stripped 4 bases from V and 1 base from J, with 8 bases between. CDR1 is MNHEY, CDR2 SVGEGT, per germline. The CDR3 length is 13 residues. The DNA of the CDR3 is TGTGCCAGCAGTTTTGACAGATCCTACGAGCAGTACTTC. Amino acids: CASSFDRSYEQYF.

This clonotype occurred a few times. The chain joins TRBV3-1 to TRBJ1-1; D might be TRBD1 (6 bases). The CDR3 sequence is 14 residues long. CDR1 LGHDT and CDR2 YNNKEL come from the germline V gene (reference sequence). Trimming left V 0 bases short and J 4 bases short, with 9 bases between. This CDR3 reads CASSQDWGPTEAFF. The CDR3 DNA follows: TGTGCCAGCAGCCAAGACTGGGGGCCCACTGAAGCTTTCTTT. The whole variable domain, remainder taken from reference TRBV3-1 and TRBJ1-1, is DTAVSQTPKYLVTQMGNDKSIKCEQNLGHDTMYWYKQDSKKFLKIMFSYNNKELIINETVPNRFSPKSPDKAHLNLHINSLELGDSAVYFCASSQDWGPTEAFFGQGTRLTVV.

This clonotype appeared a few times. V is TRBV5-1 and J is TRBJ1-1; D is ambiguous. Germline loops: CDR1 SGHRS, CDR2 YFSETQ. CDR3 length: 12 amino acids. The germline V and J ends were trimmed by 0 bases and 10 bases, with 10 bases remaining between them. CDR3 region: CASSLGANGAFF. CDR3 sequence (DNA): TGCGCCAGCAGCTTGGGTGCCAATGGAGCTTTCTTT.

This clonotype was counted many times. The rearrangement links TRBV28 to TRBJ2-3; 8 bases agree with TRBD1. The CDR3 spans 14 residues. The V gene end was trimmed by 6 bases and the J gene end by 2 bases; junction bases not matched to a gene: 4. Germline V gene data show CDR1 as MDHEN and CDR2 as SYDVKM. The DNA of the CDR3 is TGTGCCAGCAGAAGGACAGGGTACACAGATACGCAGTATTTT. Translating gives CASRRTGYTDTQYF.

This clonotype was seen repeatedly, ten times or more. The chain joins TRBV11-2 to TRBJ2-7; D tentatively reads TRBD1 or TRBD2 (5 bases each). Trimming removed 3 bases at V and 7 bases at J, with 19 bases between. The germline V gene has CDR1 SGHAT and CDR2 FQNNGV. CDR3 length: 15 amino acids. The CDR3 DNA is TGTGCCAGCAGCTTCTGGGACCAACAAACCGGTGAGCAGTACTTC. It is translated as CASSFWDQQTGEQYF.

This clonotype was seen more than once but under ten times. The chain uses TRBV7-9 and TRBJ2-7; D may match TRBD1 or TRBD2 (5 bases each). The CDR3 extends over 13 amino acids. Germline CDR1 SEHNR, CDR2 FQNEAQ (reference sequence). The V end lost 3 bases, the J end lost 2 bases, and 8 bases lay between the germline ends. This CDR3 reads CASSLLGAYEQYF. CDR3 DNA sequence: TGTGCCAGCAGCTTGTTGGGGGCCTACGAGCAGTACTTC. Variable domain in full (rest from reference TRBV7-9 and TRBJ2-7): DTGVSQNPRHKITKRGQNVTFRCDPISEHNRLYWYRQTLGQGPEFLTYFQNEAQLEKSRLLSDRFSAERPKGSFSTLEIQRTEQGDSAMYLCASSLLGAYEQYFGPGTRLTVT.

A few counts support this clonotype. In DNA, the CDR3 is TGTGCCAGCAGCTTAGATGAGGGACACATCTACGAGCAGTACTTC. Its protein product is CASSLDEGHIYEQYF. This chain joins TRBV7-9 and TRBJ2-7; D perhaps matches TRBD1 (6 bases). This CDR3 contains 15 residues. V was trimmed by 1 base and J by 3 bases, leaving 13 bases between them. Germline CDR1 and CDR2: SEHNR and FQNEAQ (reference sequence).

The rearrangement uses TRBV10-3 and TRBJ2-7, with a possible D match to TRBD1 (6 bases). The V gene lost 5 bases and the J gene lost 3 bases, with 17 bases spanning the gap. The CDR3 has 15 amino acids. Germline V lookup: CDR1 ENHRY, CDR2 SYGVKD. The CDR3 sequence: CAISIGPRGVYEQYF. The CDR3 coding sequence is TGTGCCATCAGTATTGGGCCCAGGGGAGTCTACGAGCAGTACTTC.

Only a few counts were recorded for this clonotype. The gene calls are TRBV2 and TRBJ1-6, with a tentative D call TRBD1 (5 bases). CDR3 length: 15 amino acids. Germline values: CDR1 SNHLY, CDR2 FYNNEI. V lost 7 bases to trimming and J lost 5 bases, with 15 bases between them. The CDR3 nucleotides read TGTGCCAGCAATTCTTGGGACGGAGATAATTCACCCCTCCACTTT. The encoded protein is CASNSWDGDNSPLHF.